This T cell receptor (beta chain) was identified during a study of T cells in Graves' hyperthyroidism and ophthalmopathy. Study-wide context: Peripheral blood was taken when the disease was first diagnosed, before any treatment began.

From RNA transcripts, TCR beta CDR3 regions were amplified. First-round RT-PCR of the TCR CDR3 relied on the HTBI primer set. TCRdb re-derived calls from the multiplex PCR reads in MiXCR, one entry per CDR3 protein. The data show 700,000 to 950,000 distinct CDR3 sequences, with around a third seen just once and around 30% held by the top ten. Trimming took 3 bases from V and 7 from J; bases not matched to a gene: 6. The CDR3 extends over 15 amino acids. This clonotype was seen only a few times. Hyperthyroidism, newly diagnosed and lasting under 2 months, affected patients aged 18 to 65. Not enrolled were patients with uncontrolled infection, other autoimmune disease, pregnancy or lactation.

Sequenced input: blood. This chain connects TRBV12-3 or TRBV12-4 to TRBJ1-5; 10 nucleotides match TRBD1. This TCR was sampled from a woman aged 40 to 50 with Graves' hyperthyroidism. CDR3 in DNA: TGTGCCAGCAGTTTTGTGACAGGGGGCCAACAGCCCCAGCATTTT. This codes for CASSFVTGGQQPQHF.